A single sample is the source of the 18 T cell receptor beta chains below, sequenced in a study of beta chain features in type 1 diabetes. The sequenced template was cDNA made from the entire isolated RNA. The method was immunoSEQ multiplex PCR; TCRdb's version includes in-frame clones alone and lacks a portion of them. The sample carries about 340,000 clones, roughly 8% recorded once. Specimen: central memory CD4+ T cells from blood. Receptors originate from a woman between 18 and 30 years old in good health.

In its sample, this clone was seen a few times. DNA of the CDR3: TGTGCCAGCAGCGAGGGGATCCCGAAGCCCAACGAGCAGTACTTC. It specifies CASSEGIPKPNEQYF. The chain is built from TRBV7-2 and TRBJ2-7; D tentatively fits TRBD1 or TRBD2 (5 bases each). V was shortened by 5 bases and J by 5 bases, with 19 bases between the two germline ends. The CDR3 has 15 residues. Looked up from germline, CDR1 is SGHTA and CDR2 is FQGNSA.

This sequence joins TRBV29-1 and TRBJ2-3; D is uncertain. V lost 7 bases, J lost 0 bases, and 8 bases lay in between. Germline loops: CDR1 SQVTM, CDR2 ANQGSEA. CDR3 length equals 12 residues. CDR3 nucleotides: TGCAGCGCCGATCCAAGCACAGATACGCAGTATTTT. It yields the protein CSADPSTDTQYF.

The rearrangement links TRBV5-4 to TRBJ2-5; either TRBD1 or TRBD2 may fit D (5 bases each). Trimming shortened V by 2 bases and J by 5 bases, and 13 bases separated the two germline ends. Per germline, CDR1 SGHNT and CDR2 YYREEE (reference sequence). This CDR3 has 14 residues. CDR3 DNA: TGTGCCAGCAGCTTACTAGAAGGGGATGAGACCCAGTACTTC. It yields the protein CASSLLEGDETQYF.

This chain joins TRBV5-4 and TRBJ1-2; the D gene is possibly TRBD1 (5 bases). The CDR3 spans 14 residues. The germline CDR1 and CDR2 sequences are SGHNT and YYREEE (reference sequence). V dropped 8 bases and J dropped 2 bases, with 16 bases sitting between them. CDR3: CASSSRQRNYGYTF. Here the CDR3 DNA reads TGTGCCAGTTCATCCCGACAGAGAAACTATGGCTACACCTTC.

This clone was observed at least ten times. The chain joins TRBV7-9 to TRBJ2-3; D not resolved. The CDR3 runs to 13 residues. Trimming pared 8 bases from V and 2 bases from J, leaving 11 bases between. The germline CDR1 and CDR2 sequences are SEHNR and FQNEAQ (reference sequence). The chain's CDR3 is CASGTVTTDTQYF. As DNA, the CDR3 is TGTGCCAGCGGAACAGTGACCACAGATACGCAGTATTTT.

This clone showed up just a few times. This chain uses TRBV10-3 with TRBJ1-5, with D possibly matching TRBD1 (5 bases). This CDR3 spans 13 amino acids. CDR1 is ENHRY and CDR2 is SYGVKD in the germline V gene. V was cut by 5 bases and J by 5 bases, with 10 bases left in between. The CDR3 spells CAISPGDHQPQHF. In DNA, the CDR3 is TGTGCCATCAGTCCCGGGGACCATCAGCCCCAGCATTTT.

This clone showed up many times. The chain is built from TRBV7-2 and TRBJ2-5; D is ambiguous. The CDR3 sequence is 12 residues long. Per germline, CDR1 SGHTA and CDR2 FQGNSA. V was cut by 5 bases and J by 0 bases, with 4 bases left in between. The CDR3 is CASSRYQETQYF. The CDR3 coding sequence is TGTGCCAGCAGCCGGTACCAAGAGACCCAGTACTTC.

This clone has just a few counts. The V and J genes are TRBV5-1 and TRBJ2-2, with TRBD1 matching 8 bases. Germline V gives CDR1 SGHRS, CDR2 YFSETQ. J was trimmed by 1 base and V by 5 bases; bases with no gene match: 4. The length of the CDR3 is 15 residues. CDR3 residues: CASSFGTGNTGELFF. The CDR3 DNA sequence: TGCGCCAGCAGTTTTGGGACAGGGAACACCGGGGAGCTGTTTTTT. Variable domain in full (rest from reference TRBV5-1 and TRBJ2-2): KAGVTQTPRYLIKTRGQQVTLSCSPISGHRSVSWYQQTPGQGLQFLFEYFSETQRNKGNFPGRFSGRQFSNSRSEMNVSTLELGDSALYLCASSFGTGNTGELFFGEGSRLTVL.

Only a few counts were recorded for this clone. The chain uses TRBV9 and TRBJ2-1; 11 nucleotides agree with TRBD2. This CDR3 is built from 18 residues. CDR1 is SGDLS and CDR2 is YYNGEE in the germline V gene. The trim removed 0 bases at V and 8 bases at J, leaving 13 bases unmatched. The CDR3 bases are TGTGCCAGCAGCGTAGCCTTGCTAGCGGGAGGTGGCTCCGATGAGCAGTTCTTC. It codes for CASSVALLAGGGSDEQFF.

This clone has a handful of counts. The DNA of the CDR3 is TGTGCCAGCAGCAACAGGCGACAGTACAATGAGCAGTTCTTC. Protein sequence: CASSNRRQYNEQFF. The chain is built from TRBV11-1 and TRBJ2-1; weak D call: TRBD1 (5 bases). The V end was cut by 5 bases, the J end by 4 bases, with 12 bases between. The germline CDR1 and CDR2 sequences are SGHAT and FQDESV (reference sequence). CDR3 size: 14 residues.

This clone was observed at least ten times. The CDR3 loop is CASSIQGIGTEAFF. In DNA, the CDR3 is TGTGCCAGCAGTATACAGGGGATCGGCACTGAAGCTTTCTTT. The genes are TRBV28 and TRBJ1-1, with TRBD1 matching over 7 bases. This CDR3 is 14 amino acids long. V lost 5 bases to trimming and J lost 4 bases; unmatched junction nucleotides: 7. Germline-derived CDR1 and CDR2 are MDHEN and SYDVKM.

Comment on this clone: The junction does not match germline at one end; this may be a read error. V is TRBV25-1 and J is TRBJ2-1, with 10 bases fitting TRBD2. Germline V gene sequence: CDR1 MGHDK, CDR2 SYGVNS. The CDR3 contains 15 residues. Here the CDR3 DNA reads TGCGCGAGTGGTGGTAGCGGGAGGCTTTACAATGAGCAGTTCTTC. Translating gives CASGGSGRLYNEQFF.

The genes are TRBV27 and TRBJ2-7; no clear D gene. This CDR3 has 17 amino acids. Germline CDR1 reads MNHEY; CDR2 reads SMNVEV (reference sequence). The V gene lost 8 bases and the J gene lost 1 base, with 24 bases spanning the gap. The CDR3 DNA sequence: TGTGCCAGCCGACAAGTAGCAGTGGCGAGTGGGTCCTACGAGCAGTACTTC. Its translation: CASRQVAVASGSYEQYF.

The chain uses TRBV28 and TRBJ1-5; 9 positions agree with TRBD1. The length of the CDR3 is 16 residues. The V gene's germline CDR1 is MDHEN and CDR2 SYDVKM. The junction had 9 bases not matched to a gene; V was cut back by 6 bases and J by 3 bases. Here the CDR3 DNA reads TGTGCCAGCAGAAATCAGGGACAGGGAAACAATCAGCCCCAGCATTTT. Its protein product is CASRNQGQGNNQPQHF.

This clone was detected only a few times. The same CDR3 can be traced to other DNA sequences in this sample. This chain connects TRBV9 to TRBJ2-2, with D unresolved. Germline CDR1 reads SGDLS; CDR2 reads YYNGEE. The CDR3 spans 16 residues. Trimming stripped 7 bases from V and 2 bases from J, with 18 bases between. CDR3 in DNA: TGTGCCAGCGGCCCACTGGGAACTTTTAACACCGGGGAGCTGTTTTTT. It translates to CASGPLGTFNTGELFF.

This clone was recorded at least ten times. The chain carries TRBV28 and TRBJ2-3; D is ambiguous. Germline V gene sequence: CDR1 MDHEN, CDR2 SYDVKM. This CDR3 has 11 residues. Between the trimmed V and J ends, which lost 4 bases and 6 bases, there was a span of 5 bases. The DNA of the CDR3 is TGTGCCAGCAGTTCTTTCGATACGCAGTATTTT. This codes for CASSSFDTQYF. Complete variable domain (other parts from reference TRBV28 and TRBJ2-3): DVKVTQSSRYLVKRTGEKVFLECVQDMDHENMFWYRQDPGLGLRLIYFSYDVKMKEKGDIPEGYSVSREKKERFSLILESASTNQTSMYLCASSSFDTQYFGPGTRLTVL.

This clone was seen more than once but under ten times. The chain is built from TRBV28 and TRBJ1-5, with TRBD1 matching over 7 bases. The V and J ends lost 7 bases and 0 bases, in that order; junction bases with no gene match: 6. There are 15 residues in the CDR3. In germline, CDR1 is MDHEN, CDR2 SYDVKM. The CDR3 region has the DNA TGTGCCAGCAACGCCGGGACAGTTAGCAATCAGCCCCAGCATTTT. It yields the protein CASNAGTVSNQPQHF.

The chain has TRBV6-5 and TRBJ2-3; D may be TRBD1 (5 bases). This CDR3 comprises 13 residues. CDR1 and CDR2 from the germline V gene are MNHEY and SVGAGI. The V and J ends lost 10 bases and 0 bases respectively, with 11 bases between them. The CDR3 loop reads CATDRSSTDTQYF. The CDR3 coding sequence is TGTGCCACTGACAGATCTAGCACAGATACGCAGTATTTT.